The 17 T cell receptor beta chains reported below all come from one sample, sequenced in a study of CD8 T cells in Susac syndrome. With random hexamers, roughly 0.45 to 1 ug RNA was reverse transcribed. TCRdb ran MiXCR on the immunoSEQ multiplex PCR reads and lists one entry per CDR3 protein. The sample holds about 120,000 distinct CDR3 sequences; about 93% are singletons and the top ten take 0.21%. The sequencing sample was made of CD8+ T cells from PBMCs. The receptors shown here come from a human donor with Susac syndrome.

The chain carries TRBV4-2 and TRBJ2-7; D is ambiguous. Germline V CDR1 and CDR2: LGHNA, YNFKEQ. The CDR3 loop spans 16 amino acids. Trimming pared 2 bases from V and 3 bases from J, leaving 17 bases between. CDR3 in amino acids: CASSQNDLGSFYEQYF. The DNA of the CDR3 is TGTGCCAGCAGCCAAAATGATCTGGGTAGCTTCTACGAGCAGTACTTC.

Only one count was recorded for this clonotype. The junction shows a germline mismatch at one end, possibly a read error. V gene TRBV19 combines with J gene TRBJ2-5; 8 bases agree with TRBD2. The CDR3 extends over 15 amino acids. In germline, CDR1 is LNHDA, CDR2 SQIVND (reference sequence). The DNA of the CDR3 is TGTGCCAGTAGTAGCACTAGCGGATCGCAAGGGACCCAGTACTTC. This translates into CASSSTSGSQGTQYF.

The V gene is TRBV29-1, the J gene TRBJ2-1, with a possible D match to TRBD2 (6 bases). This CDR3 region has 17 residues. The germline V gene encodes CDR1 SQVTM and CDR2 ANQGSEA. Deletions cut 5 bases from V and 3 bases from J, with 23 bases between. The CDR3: CSVSGVPSARDYNEQFF. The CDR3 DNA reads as TGCAGCGTTTCGGGGGTCCCTAGCGCCAGAGACTACAATGAGCAGTTCTTC.

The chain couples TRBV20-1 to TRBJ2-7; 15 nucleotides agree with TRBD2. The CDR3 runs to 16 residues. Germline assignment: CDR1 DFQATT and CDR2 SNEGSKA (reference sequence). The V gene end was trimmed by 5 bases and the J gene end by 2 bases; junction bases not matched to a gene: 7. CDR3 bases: TGCAGTGCTTGGACTAGCGGGAGGGTTGAGACCTACGAGCAGTACTTC. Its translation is CSAWTSGRVETYEQYF.

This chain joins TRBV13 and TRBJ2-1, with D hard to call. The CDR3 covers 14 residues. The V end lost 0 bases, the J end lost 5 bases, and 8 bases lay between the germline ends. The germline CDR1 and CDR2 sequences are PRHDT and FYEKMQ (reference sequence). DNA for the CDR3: TGTGCCAGCAGCTTAGGGCGGAATCACAATGAGCAGTTCTTC. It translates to CASSLGRNHNEQFF.

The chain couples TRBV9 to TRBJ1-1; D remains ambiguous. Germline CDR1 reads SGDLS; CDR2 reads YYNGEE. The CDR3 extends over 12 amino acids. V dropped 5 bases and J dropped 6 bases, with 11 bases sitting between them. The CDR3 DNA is TGTGCCAGCAGTAGTATTTCGGCTGAAGCTTTCTTT. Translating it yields CASSSISAEAFF.

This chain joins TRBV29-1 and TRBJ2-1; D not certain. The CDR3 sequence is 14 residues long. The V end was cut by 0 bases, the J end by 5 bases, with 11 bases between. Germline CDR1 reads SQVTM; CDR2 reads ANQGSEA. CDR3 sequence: CSVEDRKEHNEQFF. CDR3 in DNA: TGCAGCGTTGAAGATCGCAAGGAGCACAATGAGCAGTTCTTC.

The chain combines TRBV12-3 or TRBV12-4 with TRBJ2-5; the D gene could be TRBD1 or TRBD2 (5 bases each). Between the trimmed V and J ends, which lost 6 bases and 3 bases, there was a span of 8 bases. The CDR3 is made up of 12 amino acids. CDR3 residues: CASRGEEETQYF. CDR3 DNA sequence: TGTGCCAGCAGGGGGGAAGAAGAGACCCAGTACTTC.

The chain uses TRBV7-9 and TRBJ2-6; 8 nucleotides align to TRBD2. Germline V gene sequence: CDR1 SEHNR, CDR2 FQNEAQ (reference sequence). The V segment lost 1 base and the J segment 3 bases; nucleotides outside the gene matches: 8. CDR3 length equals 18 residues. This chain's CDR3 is CASSLGASGWLGANVLTF. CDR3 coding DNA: TGTGCCAGCAGCTTAGGAGCTAGCGGGTGGCTTGGGGCCAACGTCCTGACTTTC.

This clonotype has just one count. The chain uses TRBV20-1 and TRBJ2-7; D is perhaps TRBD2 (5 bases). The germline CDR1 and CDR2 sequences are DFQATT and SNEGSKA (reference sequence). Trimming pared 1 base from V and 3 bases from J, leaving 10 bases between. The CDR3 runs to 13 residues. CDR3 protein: CSARASSDYEQYF. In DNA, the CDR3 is TGCAGTGCTAGAGCTAGCTCAGACTACGAGCAGTACTTC.

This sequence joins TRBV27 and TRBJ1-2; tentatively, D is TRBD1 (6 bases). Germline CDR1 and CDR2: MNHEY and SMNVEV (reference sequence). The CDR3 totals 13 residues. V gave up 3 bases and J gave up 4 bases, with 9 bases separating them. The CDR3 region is CASSFGRGYGYTF. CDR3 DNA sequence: TGTGCCAGCAGTTTCGGCAGGGGCTATGGCTACACCTTC.

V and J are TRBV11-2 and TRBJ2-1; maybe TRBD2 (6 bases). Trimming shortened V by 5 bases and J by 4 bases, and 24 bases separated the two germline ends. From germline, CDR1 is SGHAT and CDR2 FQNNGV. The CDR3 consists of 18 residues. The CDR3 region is CASSLQPGREGGYNEQFF. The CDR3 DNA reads TGTGCCAGCAGCCTCCAACCCGGCAGGGAAGGAGGGTACAATGAGCAGTTCTTC.

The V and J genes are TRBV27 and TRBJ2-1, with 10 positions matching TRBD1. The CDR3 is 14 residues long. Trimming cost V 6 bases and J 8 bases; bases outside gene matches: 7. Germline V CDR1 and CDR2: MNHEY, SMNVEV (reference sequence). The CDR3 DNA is TGTGCCAGCAGACACACGACAGGGGGCGATGAGCAGTTCTTC. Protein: CASRHTTGGDEQFF.

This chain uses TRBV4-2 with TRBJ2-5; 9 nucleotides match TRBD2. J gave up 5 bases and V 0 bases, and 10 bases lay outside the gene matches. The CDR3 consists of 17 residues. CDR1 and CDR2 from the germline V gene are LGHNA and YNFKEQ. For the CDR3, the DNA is TGTGCCAGCAGCCAAGATCCCCCTAGCGGGGAGGGGGAGACCCAGTACTTC. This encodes CASSQDPPSGEGETQYF.

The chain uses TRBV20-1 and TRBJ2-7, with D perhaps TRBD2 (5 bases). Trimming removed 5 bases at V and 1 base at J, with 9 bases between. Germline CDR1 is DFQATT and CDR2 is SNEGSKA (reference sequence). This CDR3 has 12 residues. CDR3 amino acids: CSASDSSYEQYF. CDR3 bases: TGCAGTGCTTCGGACTCTTCCTACGAGCAGTACTTC.

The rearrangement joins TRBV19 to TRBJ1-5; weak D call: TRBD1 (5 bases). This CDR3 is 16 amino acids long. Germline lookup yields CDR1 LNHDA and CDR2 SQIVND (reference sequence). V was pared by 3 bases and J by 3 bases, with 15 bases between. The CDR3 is CASSIDPDSYNQPQHF. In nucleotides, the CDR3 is TGTGCCAGTAGTATTGATCCCGACAGTTACAATCAGCCCCAGCATTTT.

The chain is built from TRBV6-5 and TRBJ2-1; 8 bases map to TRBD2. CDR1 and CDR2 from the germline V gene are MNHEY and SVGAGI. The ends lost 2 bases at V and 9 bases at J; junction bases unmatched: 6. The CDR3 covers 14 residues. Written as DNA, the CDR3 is TGTGCCAGCAGTTACACCGGGGGGGCTACTGAGCAGTTCTTC. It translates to CASSYTGGATEQFF.